This entry lists 26 T cell receptor beta chains sequenced from one sample in a study of response to subunit inactivated influenza vaccine. From the RT-PCR reads, TCRdb called clonotypes with MiXCR, one entry per CDR3 protein. The table shows more than 250,000 distinct CDR3 sequences, with just over 20% occurring only once. The sequenced sample was PBMCs from blood, obtained about 20 months after vaccination. The receptors come from a man aged 50 to 69 who received an inactivated influenza vaccine.

This clonotype occurred a few times. V and J are TRBV6-2 or TRBV6-3 and TRBJ2-1; TRBD1 is a possible D gene (6 bases). The germline gives CDR1 MNHEY, CDR2 SVGEGT. With 7 bases removed from V and 7 bases from J, the gap between germline ends came to 14 bases. CDR3 length: 13 amino acids. The CDR3 region is CASKEPQGNEQFF. The CDR3 DNA is TGTGCCAGCAAGGAGCCCCAGGGGAATGAGCAGTTCTTC.

This chain joins TRBV12-3 or TRBV12-4 and TRBJ1-1, with a tentative D call TRBD1 (6 bases). The CDR3 covers 15 residues. The germline V and J ends were trimmed by 9 bases and 11 bases, with 28 bases remaining between them. The CDR3 DNA follows: TGTGCCAGTCTCGGGCAGGGGACGTTCTCTTATGGGGCTTTCTTT. This codes for CASLGQGTFSYGAFF.

This clonotype was counted ten times or more. The chain couples TRBV7-9 to TRBJ2-3, with no clear D. The germline gives CDR1 SEHNR, CDR2 FQNEAQ (reference sequence). Trimming left V 4 bases short and J 6 bases short, with 8 bases between. This CDR3 is built from 12 residues. This CDR3 reads CASSSHSDTQYF. Written as DNA, the CDR3 is TGTGCCAGCAGCTCTCACAGCGATACGCAGTATTTT.

The V and J genes are TRBV7-2 and TRBJ1-1; 7 bases are shared with TRBD1. The CDR3 is 15 residues long. Germline V gene lookup returns CDR1 SGHTA and CDR2 FQGNSA. V dropped 5 bases and J dropped 5; count of bases not matched to a gene: 11. The DNA for the CDR3 is TGTGCCAGCAGCCCCAGACAGGGTCTAGGGACTGAAGCTTTCTTT. This encodes CASSPRQGLGTEAFF.

The chain has TRBV18 and TRBJ2-5; TRBD1 agrees at 7 bases. CDR1 and CDR2 (germline): KGHSH, LQKENI. With V trimmed by 5 bases and J by 2 bases, 5 bases remained unmatched. The CDR3 consists of 14 residues. As DNA, the CDR3 is TGTGCCAGCTCATTCACAGGGGTTCAAGAGACCCAGTACTTC. The encoded protein is CASSFTGVQETQYF.

A few counts support this clonotype. The rearrangement uses TRBV20-1 and TRBJ2-1; D might be TRBD1 or TRBD2, each matching 5 bases. Per germline, CDR1 DFQATT and CDR2 SNEGSKA (reference sequence). The CDR3 spans 14 residues. Trimming left V 3 bases short and J 8 bases short, with 17 bases between. CDR3 amino acids: CSASPGRPGDEQFF. The CDR3 nucleotides read TGCAGTGCTAGCCCGGGACGACCTGGGGATGAGCAGTTCTTC.

With respect to this clonotype: The junction departs from germline at one end; a sequencing error may be responsible. V is TRBV5-1 and J is TRBJ1-5; D gene unclear. This CDR3 region has 14 residues. Germline lookup yields CDR1 SGHRS and CDR2 YFSETQ. CDR3 nucleotide sequence: TGCGCCAGCAGTTTGGGCGAAAGCAATCAGCCCCAGCATTTT. This sequence encodes CASSLGESNQPQHF.

V and J are TRBV6-1 and TRBJ2-1, with D tentatively TRBD2 (5 bases). This CDR3 contains 13 residues. CDR1 is MNHNS, CDR2 SASEGT, per germline. The V end was cut by 5 bases, the J end by 6 bases, with 11 bases between. DNA for the CDR3: TGTGCCAGCAGTACCACTAGGCTCAATGAGCAGTTCTTC. As protein: CASSTTRLNEQFF.

The rearrangement links TRBV27 to TRBJ1-6; possibly TRBD1 for D (5 bases). Trimming pared 3 bases from V and 9 bases from J, leaving 15 bases between. This CDR3 spans 15 amino acids. From germline, CDR1 is MNHEY and CDR2 SMNVEV (reference sequence). CDR3 DNA sequence: TGTGCCAGCAGTTTTAACGGGGCTGGAGCTTCACCCCTCCACTTT. The encoded protein is CASSFNGAGASPLHF.

The CDR3 coding sequence is TGTGCCAGCAGTTCCGAGGATGGCACAGATACGCAGTATTTT. It codes for CASSSEDGTDTQYF. V is TRBV27 and J is TRBJ2-3; no clear D gene. V was cut by 4 bases and J by 1 base, with 9 bases left in between. Per germline, CDR1 MNHEY and CDR2 SMNVEV (reference sequence). The length of the CDR3 is 14 residues.

J is TRBJ2-5 and V is TRBV6-1; possibly TRBD1 for D (6 bases). The V gene lost 2 bases and the J gene lost 6 bases, with 13 bases spanning the gap. The CDR3 runs 14 residues. Germline assignment: CDR1 MNHNS and CDR2 SASEGT. CDR3 sequence: CASSERDDRKTQYF. The CDR3 nucleotides are TGTGCCAGCAGTGAACGGGACGACAGGAAGACCCAGTACTTC.

Ten or more counts support this clonotype. V is TRBV20-1 and J is TRBJ2-3; 9 bases match TRBD1. The CDR3 sequence is 14 residues long. The V and J ends lost 6 bases and 4 bases, in that order; junction bases with no gene match: 8. Germline V gene sequence: CDR1 DFQATT, CDR2 SNEGSKA (reference sequence). CDR3 nucleotides: TGCAGTGCAATCCGGGACAGGGCCCCAGATACGCAGTATTTT. Protein: CSAIRDRAPDTQYF.

The V call is TRBV5-4, the J call TRBJ2-5; weak D call: TRBD2 (5 bases). The V end was cut by 7 bases, the J end by 4 bases, with 11 bases between. The germline CDR1 and CDR2 sequences are SGHNT and YYREEE (reference sequence). The CDR3 consists of 12 residues. The DNA of the CDR3 is TGTGCCAGCGGAATAGCGCGAGAGACCCAGTACTTC. Translating it yields CASGIARETQYF.

The J gene is TRBJ2-1, the V gene TRBV11-2; tentative D call: TRBD2 (6 bases). V dropped 5 bases and J dropped 0 bases, with 29 bases sitting between them. The CDR3 is 21 residues long. Germline-derived CDR1 and CDR2 are SGHAT and FQNNGV. The CDR3 is CASSRESISGRPKSSYNEQFF. Here the CDR3 DNA reads TGTGCCAGCAGCCGCGAGTCCATTAGCGGCCGCCCCAAGAGCTCCTACAATGAGCAGTTCTTC.

The chain couples TRBV4-3 to TRBJ2-1; no clear D. CDR3 size: 20 residues. Trimming removed 1 base from V and 0 bases from J, with 22 bases in between. Germline V lookup: CDR1 LGHNA, CDR2 YSLEER. The CDR3 sequence: CASSQVHLVVGSSSYNEQFF. CDR3 DNA: TGCGCCAGCAGCCAAGTCCATCTAGTGGTAGGTTCGAGCTCCTACAATGAGCAGTTCTTC.

V usage is TRBV28 and J usage is TRBJ2-4; D not resolved. V lost 1 base to trimming and J lost 4 bases, with 11 bases between them. Germline V lookup: CDR1 MDHEN, CDR2 SYDVKM. This CDR3 has 15 residues. For the CDR3, the DNA is TGTGCCAGCAGTTTATCCGGTCAACGGAAAAACATTCAGTACTTC. The encoded protein is CASSLSGQRKNIQYF.

This clonotype has more than one count but fewer than ten. The chain combines TRBV12-3 or TRBV12-4 with TRBJ1-5; unclear D gene. The CDR3 covers 13 residues. The ends were cut back, 1 base at V and 10 bases at J, with 11 bases in the middle. CDR3 amino acids: CASSLGGISPQHF. The CDR3 nucleotides are TGTGCCAGCAGTTTAGGAGGAATCAGCCCCCAGCATTTT.

J is TRBJ2-7 and V is TRBV7-2, with D maybe TRBD2 (5 bases). The CDR3 runs to 13 residues. Germline V lookup: CDR1 SGHTA, CDR2 FQGNSA. V shed 4 bases and J shed 4 bases, with 11 bases lying between them. The CDR3 DNA reads TGTGCCAGCAGCTCGGACTTCCGGTACGAGCAGTACTTC. Translated, it gives CASSSDFRYEQYF. Full variable domain (remainder filled in from reference TRBV7-2 and TRBJ2-7): GAGVSQSPSNKVTEKGKDVELRCDPISGHTALYWYRQSLGQGLEFLIYFQGNSAPDKSGLPSDRFSAERTGGSVSTLTIQRTQQEDSAVYLCASSSDFRYEQYFGPGTRLTVT.

J is TRBJ2-1 and V is TRBV5-1; the match to TRBD2 covers 10 bases. Germline V lookup: CDR1 SGHRS, CDR2 YFSETQ. V lost 0 bases, J lost 5 bases, and 2 bases stayed unmatched. CDR3 length: 15 residues. CDR3 in amino acids: CASSLVTSGNNEQFF. The CDR3 DNA reads TGCGCCAGCAGCTTGGTTACTAGCGGGAACAATGAGCAGTTCTTC. Based on the CDR3 plus reference TRBV5-1 and TRBJ2-1, the full variable domain is KAGVTQTPRYLIKTRGQQVTLSCSPISGHRSVSWYQQTPGQGLQFLFEYFSETQRNKGNFPGRFSGRQFSNSRSEMNVSTLELGDSALYLCASSLVTSGNNEQFFGPGTRLTVL.

The chain uses TRBV20-1 and TRBJ1-5; no definite D call. Germline V gene lookup returns CDR1 DFQATT and CDR2 SNEGSKA (reference sequence). V lost 3 bases and J 0 bases, leaving 15 bases between the germline ends. The CDR3 is 16 residues long. CDR3 protein: CSARPPDGSSNQPQHF. In nucleotides, the CDR3 is TGCAGTGCTAGGCCCCCAGACGGTTCTAGCAATCAGCCCCAGCATTTT.

The chain couples TRBV7-2 to TRBJ1-1; D gene unclear. The CDR3 runs 15 residues. V was clipped by 1 base and J by 1 base, with 10 bases between them. From germline, CDR1 is SGHTA and CDR2 FQGNSA. This chain's CDR3 is CASSLVPGGNTEAFF. The CDR3 DNA reads TGTGCCAGCAGCTTAGTTCCGGGAGGGAACACTGAAGCTTTCTTT.

This clonotype showed up many times. The rearrangement uses TRBV28 and TRBJ2-4, with D perhaps matching TRBD1 or TRBD2 (6 bases each). Germline CDR1 reads MDHEN; CDR2 reads SYDVKM. V was shortened by 5 bases and J by 8 bases, with 16 bases between the two germline ends. This CDR3 comprises 14 residues. The CDR3 region has the DNA TGTGCCAGCAGTACCCTTAACAGGGAGGACATTCAGTACTTC. Its protein product is CASSTLNREDIQYF.

The CDR3 sequence: CASRRMGGFRAEAFF. Here the CDR3 DNA reads TGTGCCAGCAGGAGAATGGGGGGTTTTAGAGCTGAAGCTTTCTTT. The V gene is TRBV11-2, the J gene TRBJ1-1, with a tentative D call TRBD1 (5 bases). The ends were cut back, 6 bases at V and 6 bases at J, with 20 bases in the middle. Germline CDR1 and CDR2: SGHAT and FQNNGV. CDR3 length: 15 residues.

This chain links TRBV30 with TRBJ1-6, with TRBD1 matching 7 bases. Trimming removed 4 bases from V and 7 bases from J; junction bases left unmatched: 1. Germline V CDR1 and CDR2: GTSNPN, SVGIG (reference sequence). The length of the CDR3 is 12 residues. CDR3 bases: TGTGCCTGGATGACAGGGAATTCACCCCTCCACTTT. It encodes CAWMTGNSPLHF.

This clonotype was counted between two and nine times. The chain couples TRBV7-3 to TRBJ2-3, with a weak D call TRBD1 (5 bases). In germline, CDR1 is SGHTA, CDR2 FQGTGA. This CDR3 is 14 amino acids long. V was trimmed by 5 bases and J by 1 base, leaving 10 bases between them. In nucleotides, the CDR3 is TGTGCCAGCAGCCCTGGGGCGGGCACAGATACGCAGTATTTT. Protein: CASSPGAGTDTQYF.

V usage is TRBV12-3 or TRBV12-4 and J usage is TRBJ1-4; D remains ambiguous. CDR3 length: 14 residues. Trimming cost V 5 bases and J 3 bases, with 10 bases left between them. CDR3 coding DNA: TGTGCCAGCAGTCGGACTCACGCTAATGAAAAACTGTTTTTT. It codes for CASSRTHANEKLFF.